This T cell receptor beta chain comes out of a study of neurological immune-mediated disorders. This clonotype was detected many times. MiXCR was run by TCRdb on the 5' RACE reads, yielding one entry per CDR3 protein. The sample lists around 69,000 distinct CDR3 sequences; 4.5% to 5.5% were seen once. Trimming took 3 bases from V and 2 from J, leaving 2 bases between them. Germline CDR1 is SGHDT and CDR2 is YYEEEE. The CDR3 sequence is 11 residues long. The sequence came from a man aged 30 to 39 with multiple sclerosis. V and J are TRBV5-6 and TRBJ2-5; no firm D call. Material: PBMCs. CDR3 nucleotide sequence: TGTGCCAGCAGCTATCAAGAGACCCAGTACTTC. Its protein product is CASSYQETQYF.